The source of this T cell receptor beta chain is a study of OX40 agonist ivuxolimab in advanced cancers. A note on the overall study: Ivuxolimab was a fully human IgG2 agonistic monoclonal antibody targeting the costimulatory receptor OX40 (CD134). Intravenous ivuxolimab was administered to patients every 2 weeks at six dose levels: 0.01, 0.1, 0.3, 1.5, 3 and 10 mg/kg. Among the roughly 52 dose-escalation patients, about 19 had hepatocellular carcinoma, 15 or so melanoma, 9 renal cell carcinoma and 9 head and neck cancer. A male proportion of roughly 80% and a mean age of 60 years, ranging from about 23 to 79, were recorded for the dose-escalation cohort. Patients were allowed to have had prior anti-PD-1, anti-PD-L1 or anti-CTLA-4 therapy, and more than 30% of the dose-escalation patients had previously received checkpoint inhibitors. Partial responses occurred in three dose-escalation patients: two with cutaneous melanoma and one with hepatocellular carcinoma. Peripheral TCRbeta sequencing aimed to test whether ivuxolimab altered TCR sequence diversity and caused clonal T-cell expansion. The paper covers the monotherapy dose-escalation part of the phase I ivuxolimab trial, which included N ≈ 57 patients.

Compared with germline, V lacks 3 bases and J lacks 3 bases; bases without a gene match: 8. There are 15 amino acids in the CDR3, from cysteine to phenylalanine inclusive. Only the CDR3 region is kept as DNA, spanning 45 bases read in frame from base 1. The germline V gene specifies SGHDT as CDR1 and YYEEEE as CDR2. Genomic DNA was isolated from the sorted cells so that the TCRbeta CDR3 region could be sequenced. The immunoSEQ Assay was used to sequence the TCRbeta CDR3 regions. TCRdb took this table from immuneACCESS and kept in-frame rearrangements with V and J called. Such tables lack part of the clones; where checked against another copy, unresolved V genes explain under half of the gap, and the rest is unexplained. The sample table shows about 11,000 clones, and 77% are seen once. The biggest ten clones account for about 15% of the sample. Points on this clone: The target of this receptor is not known. There are no base qualities to consult, and no much larger clone falls within one base.

General findings and caveats noted by the study authors: After ivuxolimab, CD8+ T cells had more expanded clones than CD4+ T cells on average. Partial responders in the 0.1-3.0 mg/kg groups had among the lowest normalized peripheral clonal expansion, especially among CD8+ T cells. Low levels of normalized T-cell clonal expansion were also seen in some nonresponding patients. The antigen specificity of the clonally expanded peripheral T cells was not determined. At doses of 0.1 to 3.0 mg/kg, clonal expansion of both CD4+ and CD8+ blood T cells was observed from baseline to week 6.

Patients with a history of autoimmune disease or receiving systemic immunosuppression were excluded from the trial. Peripheral blood for TCR sequencing was collected from all dose cohorts at baseline, on cycle 4 day 1, and on cycle 7 day 1. Samples were obtained from an open-label, multicenter, first-in-human phase I dose-escalation trial of ivuxolimab. Adults with locally advanced or metastatic melanoma, renal cell carcinoma, hepatocellular carcinoma or head and neck squamous cell carcinoma were enrolled in the trial. Before TCR sequencing, CD4+ T cells and CD8+ T cells from peripheral blood were sorted into separate populations.

Sequencing was performed on CD4+ or CD8+ T cells sorted from blood, taken in a trial of the OX40 agonist ivuxolimab. Recombination joined TRBV5-6 with TRBJ2-7; 8 of the junction bases match TRBD1. The TCR originated in an adult with an advanced solid tumor such as melanoma, head and neck, liver or kidney cancer. The CDR3 protein sequence reads: CASSSHGQGDYEQYF. Here is the DNA: TGTGCCAGCAGCTCCCACGGACAGGGAGACTACGAGCAGTACTTC.